These 21 T cell receptor beta chains were sequenced from one sample in a study of T cell responses to AZD1222 COVID-19 vaccine. Sequencing was performed with immunoSEQ multiplex PCR; in TCRdb, only in-frame clones are kept and a portion is missing. There are 95,000 to 150,000 clones in the sample; about 92% occur only once, and about 5% lies in the top ten. The source was peripheral blood, collected 28 days after the second AZD1222 dose. These TCRs come from an adult who received the AZD1222 COVID-19 vaccine.

The chain employs TRBV7-9 and TRBJ1-5, with D perhaps matching TRBD1 (5 bases). CDR1 and CDR2 from the germline V gene are SEHNR and FQNEAQ (reference sequence). The V end was cut by 4 bases, the J end by 1 base, with 8 bases between. The CDR3 runs 14 residues. Here the CDR3 DNA reads TGTGCCAGCAGCTGGGACGGGAGCAATCAGCCCCAGCATTTT. Encoded protein: CASSWDGSNQPQHF.

With respect to this clone: The same CDR3 can be traced to other DNA sequences in this sample. CDR3 region: CASSFSRTGELFF. The CDR3 nucleotides are TGTGCCAGCAGTTTTTCCCGAACCGGGGAGCTGTTTTTT. The V call is TRBV27, the J call TRBJ2-2; D gene ambiguous. The V and J ends lost 3 bases and 5 bases respectively, with 7 bases between them. The CDR3 totals 13 residues. Germline lookup yields CDR1 MNHEY and CDR2 SMNVEV (reference sequence).

In DNA form, the CDR3 reads TGTGCCAGCAGTGAACGGCAGGGTAACACCGGGGAGCTGTTTTTT. Residues: CASSERQGNTGELFF. This chain links TRBV25-1 with TRBJ2-2; a weak D match, TRBD1 (5 bases). Germline lookup yields CDR1 MGHDK and CDR2 SYGVNS. V was cut by 2 bases and J by 2 bases, with 9 bases left in between. The CDR3 totals 15 residues.

The V gene is TRBV6-2 or TRBV6-3, the J gene TRBJ2-7, with TRBD1 as a possible D gene (6 bases). Germline V gene sequence: CDR1 MNHEY, CDR2 SVGEGT. The CDR3 is 16 amino acids. The V gene lost 0 bases and the J gene lost 6 bases, with 18 bases spanning the gap. Here the CDR3 DNA reads TGTGCCAGCAGTTACTCGAGGGGTCGACTACAGGGCGAGCAGTACTTC. Translating gives CASSYSRGRLQGEQYF.

The CDR3 DNA reads as TGTGCCAGTAGTATAGTGGGTTTTGTCACTGAAGCTTTCTTT. Translation gives CASSIVGFVTEAFF. J is TRBJ1-1 and V is TRBV19; D gene ambiguous. The germline CDR1 and CDR2 sequences are LNHDA and SQIVND (reference sequence). This CDR3 spans 14 amino acids. The V end was cut by 1 base, the J end by 4 bases, with 10 bases between.

The chain joins TRBV7-2 to TRBJ2-5; the match to TRBD1 covers 11 bases. The germline CDR1 and CDR2 sequences are SGHTA and FQGNSA. With V trimmed by 1 base and J by 7 bases, 11 bases remained unmatched. This CDR3 comprises 17 residues. For the CDR3, the DNA is TGTGCCAGCAGCTTAGTACTTAGCGGGACAGGGGGTGGGACCCAGTACTTC. Protein sequence: CASSLVLSGTGGGTQYF.

V usage is TRBV9 and J usage is TRBJ2-5, with 10 bases fitting TRBD2. V was clipped by 3 bases and J by 2 bases; unmatched bases: 4. The length of the CDR3 is 15 residues. Germline V lookup: CDR1 SGDLS, CDR2 YYNGEE. CDR3 amino acids: CASSAAGGLQETQYF. The CDR3 nucleotides are TGTGCCAGCAGCGCAGCGGGAGGGCTGCAAGAGACCCAGTACTTC. Full variable domain (rest looked up from reference TRBV9 and TRBJ2-5): DSGVTQTPKHLITATGQRVTLRCSPRSGDLSVYWYQQSLDQGLQFLIQYYNGEERAKGNILERFSAQQFPDLHSELNLSSLELGDSALYFCASSAAGGLQETQYFGPGTRLLVL.

The V and J genes are TRBV19 and TRBJ1-6; 9 bases map to TRBD1. Germline V gene lookup returns CDR1 LNHDA and CDR2 SQIVND (reference sequence). The V and J ends lost 7 bases and 5 bases, in that order; junction bases with no gene match: 6. The CDR3 loop spans 15 amino acids. CDR3 nucleotides: TGTGCCAGTAAAGAGACAGGGGGAAATAATTCACCCCTCCACTTT. Its translation: CASKETGGNNSPLHF. The whole variable domain, remainder taken from reference TRBV19 and TRBJ1-6, is DGGITQSPKYLFRKEGQNVTLSCEQNLNHDAMYWYRQDPGQGLRLIYYSQIVNDFQKGDIAEGYSVSREKKESFPLTVTSAQKNPTAFYLCASKETGGNNSPLHFGNGTRLTVT.

The rearrangement uses TRBV7-2 and TRBJ2-7; D might be TRBD2 (7 bases). Germline CDR1 SGHTA, CDR2 FQGNSA. Between the trimmed V and J ends, which lost 5 bases and 3 bases, there was a span of 11 bases. The CDR3 has 13 residues. The chain's CDR3 is CASSLGGGYEQYF. CDR3 in DNA: TGTGCCAGCAGCCTAGGGGGGGGCTACGAGCAGTACTTC.

This clone was counted once. The rearrangement joins TRBV10-1 to TRBJ2-1, with a tentative D call TRBD1 (6 bases). Germline CDR1 reads WNHNN; CDR2 reads SYGVQD (reference sequence). The V end lost 3 bases, the J end lost 4 bases, and 22 bases lay between the germline ends. The CDR3 extends over 18 amino acids. DNA of the CDR3: TGCGCCAGCAGTGACGATACCGGGACACTCTTCTGTTACAATGAGCAGTTCTTC. Residues: CASSDDTGTLFCYNEQFF.

The chain uses TRBV24-1 and TRBJ2-1; 8 bases align to TRBD2. There are 17 residues in the CDR3. The germline V gene has CDR1 KGHDR and CDR2 SFDVKD. Trimming took 4 bases from V and 3 from J; bases not matched to a gene: 10. The CDR3: CATSEPSGGGIYNEQFF. Here the CDR3 DNA reads TGTGCCACCAGTGAACCGTCTGGCGGGGGGATCTACAATGAGCAGTTCTTC.

The V call is TRBV7-3, the J call TRBJ1-1; possible D gene TRBD1, 6 bases. The V end lost 6 bases, the J end lost 1 base, and 24 bases lay between the germline ends. CDR1 and CDR2 (germline): SGHTA, FQGTGA. This CDR3 region has 18 residues. CDR3 in DNA: TGTGCCAGCAGTTTGGCTCCAGGGGACTCTTTGTGGAACACTGAAGCTTTCTTT. It encodes CASSLAPGDSLWNTEAFF.

V and J are TRBV5-6 and TRBJ2-7, with 13 positions matching TRBD2. This CDR3 has 17 residues. Losses at the gene ends were 4 bases for V and 0 bases for J; bases not matched to a gene: 7. Germline lookup yields CDR1 SGHDT and CDR2 YYEEEE. The chain's CDR3 is CASSGGLAGEHSYEQYF. The DNA for the CDR3 is TGTGCCAGCAGCGGCGGACTAGCGGGAGAACACTCCTACGAGCAGTACTTC.

This clone was observed a few times. This chain uses TRBV7-2 with TRBJ2-3; D possibly corresponds to TRBD2 (6 bases). The germline V gene has CDR1 SGHTA and CDR2 FQGNSA. The CDR3 runs 15 residues. Trimming pared 0 bases from V and 2 bases from J, leaving 9 bases between. Here the CDR3 DNA reads TGTGCCAGCAGCTTAGCCGGGACTGTCACAGATACGCAGTATTTT. Its protein is CASSLAGTVTDTQYF.

J is TRBJ2-4 and V is TRBV4-1; 10 positions agree with TRBD2. Unmatched junction bases numbered 11, after V lost 5 bases and J lost 1 base. Germline CDR1 and CDR2: MGHRA and YSYEKL. The CDR3 length is 18 residues. CDR3 in amino acids: CASSEPTSGLAAKNIQYF. Here the CDR3 DNA reads TGCGCCAGCAGCGAGCCGACTAGCGGGCTCGCGGCCAAAAACATTCAGTACTTC.

The chain is built from TRBV30 and TRBJ1-5; D unclear. CDR3 length equals 12 residues. Between the trimmed V and J ends, which lost 2 bases and 4 bases, there was a span of 6 bases. Germline CDR1 reads GTSNPN; CDR2 reads SVGIG (reference sequence). The CDR3 here is CAWSQGNQPQHF. The CDR3 DNA is TGTGCCTGGAGTCAAGGGAATCAGCCCCAGCATTTT.

V and J are TRBV3-1 (or the pseudogene TRBV3-2) and TRBJ2-5, with 8 bases fitting TRBD2. The CDR3 loop spans 15 amino acids. Losses at the gene ends were 4 bases for V and 4 bases for J; bases not matched to a gene: 8. Germline CDR1 LGHDT, CDR2 YNNKEL (reference sequence). Here the CDR3 reads CASSRWSGGGETQYF. Here the CDR3 DNA reads TGTGCCAGCAGCCGCTGGAGCGGGGGTGGAGAGACCCAGTACTTC.

The J gene is TRBJ2-1, the V gene TRBV6-2 or TRBV6-3; the D gene is possibly TRBD1 (6 bases). CDR1 is MNHEY and CDR2 is SVGEGT in the germline V gene. Trimming cost V 2 bases and J 5 bases, with 16 bases left between them. The CDR3 runs 16 residues. The CDR3 region has the DNA TGTGCCAGCAGTTACCGACCGGGACACGGAAACAATGAGCAGTTCTTC. It encodes CASSYRPGHGNNEQFF.

The chain couples TRBV5-4 to TRBJ2-2; D is undetermined. Trimming took off 0 bases at V and 7 bases at J, with 16 bases between the two ends. Looked up from germline, CDR1 is SGHNT and CDR2 is YYREEE (reference sequence). This CDR3 spans 16 amino acids. CDR3 coding DNA: TGTGCCAGCAGCTTGGTGGGCGACCACCCCAGCGGGGAGCTGTTTTTT. Its translation is CASSLVGDHPSGELFF. The full variable domain, with the rest looked up from reference TRBV5-4 and TRBJ2-2, is ETGVTQSPTHLIKTRGQQVTLRCSSQSGHNTVSWYQQALGQGPQFIFQYYREEENGRGNFPPRFSGLQFPNYSSELNVNALELDDSALYLCASSLVGDHPSGELFFGEGSRLTVL.

This chain uses TRBV19 with TRBJ1-6, with TRBD1 as a possible D gene (6 bases). With 4 bases removed from V and 3 bases from J, the gap between germline ends came to 10 bases. The CDR3 extends over 15 amino acids. Germline CDR1 reads LNHDA; CDR2 reads SQIVND (reference sequence). CDR3 residues: CASSTGQNYNSPLHF. The CDR3 DNA reads TGTGCCAGTAGTACCGGACAGAACTATAATTCACCCCTCCACTTT.

Here the CDR3 DNA reads TGCGCCAGCAGCTTGGTCGGGGGAGAAAATGGCTACACCTTC. It specifies CASSLVGGENGYTF. The chain carries TRBV5-1 and TRBJ1-2, with TRBD1 as a possible D gene (5 bases). Per germline, CDR1 SGHRS and CDR2 YFSETQ. The CDR3 consists of 14 residues. V lost 0 bases to trimming and J lost 6 bases, with 12 bases between them.